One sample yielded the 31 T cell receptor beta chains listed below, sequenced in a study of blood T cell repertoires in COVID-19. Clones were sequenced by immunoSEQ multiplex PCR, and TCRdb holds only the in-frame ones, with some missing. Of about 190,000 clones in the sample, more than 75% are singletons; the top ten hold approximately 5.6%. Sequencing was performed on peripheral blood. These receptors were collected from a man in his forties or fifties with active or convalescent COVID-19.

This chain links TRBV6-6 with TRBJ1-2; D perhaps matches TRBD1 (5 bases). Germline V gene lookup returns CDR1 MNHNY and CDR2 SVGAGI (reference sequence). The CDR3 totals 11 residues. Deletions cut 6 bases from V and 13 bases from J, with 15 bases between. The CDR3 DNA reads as TGTGCCAGCAGAAGACAGACGAAGGTCACCTTC. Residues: CASRRQTKVTF.

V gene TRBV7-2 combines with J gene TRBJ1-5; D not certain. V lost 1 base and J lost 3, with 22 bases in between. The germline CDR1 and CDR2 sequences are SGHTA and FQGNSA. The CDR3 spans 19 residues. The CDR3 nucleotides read TGTGCCAGCAGCTTAGGTTCGGGAGCTGGGGTTGTTAACAATCAGCCCCAGCATTTT. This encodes CASSLGSGAGVVNNQPQHF.

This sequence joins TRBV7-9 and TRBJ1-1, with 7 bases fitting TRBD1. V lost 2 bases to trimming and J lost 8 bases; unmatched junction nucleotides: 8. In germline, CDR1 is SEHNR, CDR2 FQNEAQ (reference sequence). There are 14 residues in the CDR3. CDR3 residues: CASSLWTGPFEAFF. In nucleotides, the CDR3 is TGTGCCAGCAGCTTATGGACAGGCCCTTTCGAAGCTTTCTTT.

CDR3 protein: CASSQLMGRDTEAFF. Here the CDR3 DNA reads TGTGCCAGCAGCCAACTGATGGGGAGGGACACTGAAGCTTTCTTT. The V gene is TRBV14, the J gene TRBJ1-1; D unresolved. V lost 2 bases and J lost 3, with 13 bases in between. From germline, CDR1 is SGHDN and CDR2 FVKESK. The CDR3 runs 15 residues.

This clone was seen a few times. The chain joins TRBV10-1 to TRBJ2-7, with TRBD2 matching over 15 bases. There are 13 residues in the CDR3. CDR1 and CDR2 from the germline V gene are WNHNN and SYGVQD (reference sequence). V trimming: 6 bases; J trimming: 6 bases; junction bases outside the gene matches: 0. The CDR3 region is CASRGLAGGEQYF. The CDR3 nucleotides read TGCGCCAGCAGGGGACTAGCGGGAGGCGAGCAGTACTTC.

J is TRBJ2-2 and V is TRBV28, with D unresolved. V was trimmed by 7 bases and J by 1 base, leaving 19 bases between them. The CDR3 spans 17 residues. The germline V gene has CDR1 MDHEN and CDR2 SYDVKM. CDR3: CASINSLVQLNTGELFF. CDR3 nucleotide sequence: TGTGCCAGCATCAATTCCCTTGTACAGCTGAACACCGGGGAGCTGTTTTTT.

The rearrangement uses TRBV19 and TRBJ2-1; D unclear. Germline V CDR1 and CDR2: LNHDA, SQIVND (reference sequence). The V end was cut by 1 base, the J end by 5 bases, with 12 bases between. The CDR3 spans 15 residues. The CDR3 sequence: CASSIAFGSDNEQFF. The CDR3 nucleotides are TGTGCCAGTAGTATAGCGTTCGGGTCCGACAATGAGCAGTTCTTC.

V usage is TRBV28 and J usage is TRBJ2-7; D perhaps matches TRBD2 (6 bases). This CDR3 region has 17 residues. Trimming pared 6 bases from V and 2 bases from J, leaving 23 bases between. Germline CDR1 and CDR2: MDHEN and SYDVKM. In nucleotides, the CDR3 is TGTGCCAGCAGCCACCATGATACGGGAGACTGGACCTACGAGCAGTACTTC. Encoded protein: CASSHHDTGDWTYEQYF.

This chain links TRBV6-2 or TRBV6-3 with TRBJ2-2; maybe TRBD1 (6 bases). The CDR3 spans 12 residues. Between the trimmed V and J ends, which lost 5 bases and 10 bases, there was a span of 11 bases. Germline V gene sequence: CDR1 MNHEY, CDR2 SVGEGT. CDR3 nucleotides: TGTGCCAGCAGTCTACAGGGCCAGGAGCTGTTTTTT. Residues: CASSLQGQELFF.

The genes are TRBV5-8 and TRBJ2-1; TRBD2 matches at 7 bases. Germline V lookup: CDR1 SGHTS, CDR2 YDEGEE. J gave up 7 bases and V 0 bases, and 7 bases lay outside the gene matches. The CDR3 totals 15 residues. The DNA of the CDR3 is TGTGCCAGCAGCTTGGGCGCGGGAGTTGGGAATGAGCAGTTCTTC. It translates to CASSLGAGVGNEQFF.

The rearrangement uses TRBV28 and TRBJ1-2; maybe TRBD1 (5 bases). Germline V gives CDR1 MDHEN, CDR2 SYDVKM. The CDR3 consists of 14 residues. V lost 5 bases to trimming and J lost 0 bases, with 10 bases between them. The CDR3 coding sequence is TGTGCCAGCAGTCAAATGGGGCCTAACTATGGCTACACCTTC. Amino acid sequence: CASSQMGPNYGYTF.

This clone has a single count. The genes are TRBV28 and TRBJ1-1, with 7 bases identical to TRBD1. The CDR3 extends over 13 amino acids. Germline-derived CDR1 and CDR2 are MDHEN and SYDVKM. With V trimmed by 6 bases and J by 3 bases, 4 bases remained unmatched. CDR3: CASRTGDYTEAFF. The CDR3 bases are TGTGCCAGCAGAACAGGGGACTACACTGAAGCTTTCTTT.

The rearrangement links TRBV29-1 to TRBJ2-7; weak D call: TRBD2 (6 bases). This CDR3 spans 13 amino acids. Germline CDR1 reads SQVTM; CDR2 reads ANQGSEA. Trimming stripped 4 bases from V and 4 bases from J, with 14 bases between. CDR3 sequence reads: CSVAGDPVYEQYF. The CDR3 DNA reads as TGCAGCGTTGCGGGGGACCCCGTATACGAGCAGTACTTC.

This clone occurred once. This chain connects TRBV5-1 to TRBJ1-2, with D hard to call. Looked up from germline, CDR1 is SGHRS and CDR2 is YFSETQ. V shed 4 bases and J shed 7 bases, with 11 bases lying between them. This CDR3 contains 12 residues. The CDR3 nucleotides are TGCGCCAGCAGCCCGCCATCGGGTGGCTACACCTTC. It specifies CASSPPSGGYTF.

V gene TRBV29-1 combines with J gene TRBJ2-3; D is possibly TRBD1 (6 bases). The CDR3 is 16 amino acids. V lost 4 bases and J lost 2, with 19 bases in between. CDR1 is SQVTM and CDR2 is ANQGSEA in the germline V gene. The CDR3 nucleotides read TGCAGCGTTGTAGCTCTGGGGGACATTCCCACAGATACGCAGTATTTT. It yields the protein CSVVALGDIPTDTQYF.

CDR3 loop: CASSLDGGTTDTQYF. The CDR3 DNA reads TGTGCCAGCAGCTTAGACGGCGGGACTACAGATACGCAGTATTTT. The rearrangement links TRBV11-3 to TRBJ2-3; D is possibly TRBD2 (6 bases). The germline V and J ends were trimmed by 0 bases and 3 bases, with 10 bases remaining between them. Germline V gene lookup returns CDR1 SGHNT and CDR2 YENEEA. The CDR3 runs 15 residues.

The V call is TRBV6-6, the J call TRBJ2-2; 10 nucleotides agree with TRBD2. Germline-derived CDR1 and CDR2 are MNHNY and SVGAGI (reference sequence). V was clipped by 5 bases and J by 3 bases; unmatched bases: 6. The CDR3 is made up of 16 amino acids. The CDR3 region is CASSAERGGDTGELFF. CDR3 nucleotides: TGTGCCAGCAGTGCAGAGCGGGGGGGCGACACCGGGGAGCTGTTTTTT.

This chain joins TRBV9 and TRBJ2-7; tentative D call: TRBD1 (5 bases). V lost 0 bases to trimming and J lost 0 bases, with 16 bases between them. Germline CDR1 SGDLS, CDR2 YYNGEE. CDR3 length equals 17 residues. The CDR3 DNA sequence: TGTGCCAGCAGCGTAGCTGCTGGGGCAGGGCCCTCCTACGAGCAGTACTTC. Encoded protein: CASSVAAGAGPSYEQYF.

CDR3 region: CASSLAMQGAHGYTF. The CDR3 DNA is TGTGCCAGCAGCTTAGCTATGCAGGGGGCGCATGGCTACACCTTC. The chain couples TRBV7-9 to TRBJ1-2; TRBD1 agrees at 8 bases. The CDR3 is made up of 15 amino acids. Germline V gene data show CDR1 as SEHNR and CDR2 as FQNEAQ (reference sequence). J lost 6 bases, V lost 0 bases, and 6 bases had no gene match.

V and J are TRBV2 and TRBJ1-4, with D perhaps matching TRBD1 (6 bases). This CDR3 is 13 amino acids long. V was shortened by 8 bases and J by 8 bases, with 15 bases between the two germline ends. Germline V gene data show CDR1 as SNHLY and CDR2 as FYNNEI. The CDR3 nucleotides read TGTGCCAGCTTTTCTGGGGGGGCCGAAAAACTGTTTTTT. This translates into CASFSGGAEKLFF.

The CDR3 DNA reads TGTGCCAGCAGCTTCCCTCGAGGCTACTCCTACGAGCAGTACTTC. It specifies CASSFPRGYSYEQYF. This chain uses TRBV11-2 with TRBJ2-7; D not certain. The CDR3 extends over 15 amino acids. Trimming removed 3 bases at V and 0 bases at J, with 12 bases between. Germline V gene lookup returns CDR1 SGHAT and CDR2 FQNNGV.

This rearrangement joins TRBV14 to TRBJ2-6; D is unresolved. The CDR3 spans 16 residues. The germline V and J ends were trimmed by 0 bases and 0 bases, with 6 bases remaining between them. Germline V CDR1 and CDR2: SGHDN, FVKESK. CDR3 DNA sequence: TGTGCCAGCAGCCAAGATCTACTCTCTGGGGCCAACGTCCTGACTTTC. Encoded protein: CASSQDLLSGANVLTF.

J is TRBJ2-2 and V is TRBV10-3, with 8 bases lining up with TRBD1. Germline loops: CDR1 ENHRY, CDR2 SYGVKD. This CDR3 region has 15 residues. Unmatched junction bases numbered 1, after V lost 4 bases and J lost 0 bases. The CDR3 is CAISGTGPNTGELFF. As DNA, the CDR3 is TGTGCCATCAGTGGGACAGGGCCGAACACCGGGGAGCTGTTTTTT.

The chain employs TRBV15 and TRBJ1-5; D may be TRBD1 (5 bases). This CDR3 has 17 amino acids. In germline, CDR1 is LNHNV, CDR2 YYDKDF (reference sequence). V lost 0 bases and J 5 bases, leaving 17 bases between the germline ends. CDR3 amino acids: CATSRDETGRSHQPQHF. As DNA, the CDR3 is TGTGCCACCAGCAGAGATGAAACAGGAAGGAGCCATCAGCCCCAGCATTTT.

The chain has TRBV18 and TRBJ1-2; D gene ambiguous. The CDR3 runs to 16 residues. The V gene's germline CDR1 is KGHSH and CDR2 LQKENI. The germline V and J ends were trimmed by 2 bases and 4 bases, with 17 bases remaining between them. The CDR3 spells CASSPEVSLSFYGYTF. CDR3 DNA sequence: TGTGCCAGCTCACCAGAGGTGTCCCTCAGTTTCTATGGCTACACCTTC.

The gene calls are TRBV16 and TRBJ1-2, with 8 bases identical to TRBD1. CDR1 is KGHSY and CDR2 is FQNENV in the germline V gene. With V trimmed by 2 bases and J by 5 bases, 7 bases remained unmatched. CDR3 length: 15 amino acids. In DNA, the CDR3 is TGTGCCAGCAGCCAAGGGCAGGGGGCAAAATATGGCTACACCTTC. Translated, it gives CASSQGQGAKYGYTF. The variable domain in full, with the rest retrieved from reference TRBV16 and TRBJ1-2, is GEEVAQTPKHLVRGEGQKAKLYCAPIKGHSYVFWYQQVLKNEFKFLISFQNENVFDETGMPKERFSAKCLPNSPCSLEIQATKLEDSAVYFCASSQGQGAKYGYTFGSGTRLTVV.

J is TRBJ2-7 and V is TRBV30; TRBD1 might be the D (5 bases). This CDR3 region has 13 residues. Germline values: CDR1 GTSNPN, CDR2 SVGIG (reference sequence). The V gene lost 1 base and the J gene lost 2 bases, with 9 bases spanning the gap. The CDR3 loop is CAWSGKGTYEQYF. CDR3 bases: TGTGCCTGGAGTGGAAAGGGGACCTACGAGCAGTACTTC. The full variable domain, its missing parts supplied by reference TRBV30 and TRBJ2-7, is SQTIHQWPATLVQPVGSPLSLECTVEGTSNPNLYWYRQAAGRGLQLLFYSVGIGQISSEVPQNLSASRPQDRQFILSSKKLLLSDSGFYLCAWSGKGTYEQYFGPGTRLTVT.

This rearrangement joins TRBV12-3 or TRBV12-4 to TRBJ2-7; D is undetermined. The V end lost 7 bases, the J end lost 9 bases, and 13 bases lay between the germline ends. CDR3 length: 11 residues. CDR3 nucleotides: TGTGCCAGCAACCCGGGTCCTCGGCAGTACTTC. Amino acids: CASNPGPRQYF.

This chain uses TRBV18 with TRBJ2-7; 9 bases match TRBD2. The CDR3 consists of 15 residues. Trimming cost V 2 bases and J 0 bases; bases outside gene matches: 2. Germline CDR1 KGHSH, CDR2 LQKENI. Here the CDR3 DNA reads TGTGCCAGCTCACCAAATAGCGGGAGCTCCTACGAGCAGTACTTC. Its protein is CASSPNSGSSYEQYF. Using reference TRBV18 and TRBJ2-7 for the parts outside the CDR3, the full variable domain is NAGVMQNPRHLVRRRGQEARLRCSPMKGHSHVYWYRQLPEEGLKFMVYLQKENIIDESGMPKERFSAEFPKEGPSILRIQQVVRGDSAAYFCASSPNSGSSYEQYFGPGTRLTVT.

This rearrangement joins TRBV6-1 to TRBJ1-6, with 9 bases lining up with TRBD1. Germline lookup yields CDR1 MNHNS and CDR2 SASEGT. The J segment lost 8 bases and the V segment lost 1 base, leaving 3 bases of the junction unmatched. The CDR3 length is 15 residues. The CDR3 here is CASSEGTGVHSPLHF. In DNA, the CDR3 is TGTGCCAGCAGTGAAGGGACAGGGGTCCATTCACCCCTCCACTTT.

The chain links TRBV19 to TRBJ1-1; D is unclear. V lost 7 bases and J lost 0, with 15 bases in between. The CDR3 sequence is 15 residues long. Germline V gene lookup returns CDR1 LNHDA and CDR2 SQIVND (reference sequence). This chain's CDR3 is CASKSGEFMNTEAFF. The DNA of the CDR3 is TGTGCCAGTAAGTCTGGGGAGTTTATGAACACTGAAGCTTTCTTT.